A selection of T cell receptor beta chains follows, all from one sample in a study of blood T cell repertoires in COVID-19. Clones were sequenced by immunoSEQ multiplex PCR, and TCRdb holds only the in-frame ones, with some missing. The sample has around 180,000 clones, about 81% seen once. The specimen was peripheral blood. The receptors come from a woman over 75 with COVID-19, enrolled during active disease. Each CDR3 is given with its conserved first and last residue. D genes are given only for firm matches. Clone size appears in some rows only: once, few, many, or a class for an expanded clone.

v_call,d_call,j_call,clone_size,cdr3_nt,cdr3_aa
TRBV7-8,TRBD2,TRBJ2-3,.,TGTGCCAGCAGCTTAGGACAGAGACCCGGGCTAGCGGGAGGCACAGATACGCAGTATTTT,CASSLGQRPGLAGGTDTQYF
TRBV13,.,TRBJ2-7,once,TGTGCCAGCAGCTTAGGCAACAGGGGAGGCCACGAGCAGTACTTC,CASSLGNRGGHEQYF
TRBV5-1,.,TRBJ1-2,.,TGCGCCAGCAGCTTGGGCCCCAACGAGGGCGGCTACACCTTC,CASSLGPNEGGYTF
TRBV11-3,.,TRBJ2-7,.,TGTGCCAGCAGCTTAAACCCACTAGGCGAGCAGTACTTC,CASSLNPLGEQYF
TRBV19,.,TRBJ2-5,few,TGTGCCAGTAGTATACCCCCCACTGGGACCCAGTACTTC,CASSIPPTGTQYF
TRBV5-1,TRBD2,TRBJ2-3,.,TGCGCCAGCAGCTTGGATGGCAGCGGGGGGAAGTATTTT,CASSLDGSGGKYF
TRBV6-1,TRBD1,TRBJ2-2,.,TGTGCCAGCAGTGAAGGAGGTTGGACAGGTACCGGGGAGCTGTTTTTT,CASSEGGWTGTGELFF
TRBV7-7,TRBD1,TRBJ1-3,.,TGTGCTAGCAGCTTAAACAGGGGGCTTGGAAACACCATATATTTT,CASSLNRGLGNTIYF
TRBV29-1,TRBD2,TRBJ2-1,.,TGCAGCGTTGAAGGGACTAGCATATACAATGAGCAGTTCTTC,CSVEGTSIYNEQFF
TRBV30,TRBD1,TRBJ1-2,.,TGTGCCGGACAGGGCCCTGCGGGGTATGGCTACACCTTC,CAGQGPAGYGYTF
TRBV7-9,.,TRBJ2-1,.,TGTGCCAGCAGTTCAACGGGGGGCGGGAGTTTAGAGAATGAGCAGTTCTTC,CASSSTGGGSLENEQFF
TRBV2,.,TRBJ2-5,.,TGTGCCAGCAGTGAAGCGGGCGGAGGAGGAGGAGAGACCCAGTACTTC,CASSEAGGGGGETQYF
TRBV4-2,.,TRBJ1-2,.,TGTGCCAGCAGCCAAGATAGGGGACTGCTCTATGGCTACACCTTC,CASSQDRGLLYGYTF
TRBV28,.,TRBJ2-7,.,TGTGCCAGCAGTTTAGAGGGGGCCTACGAGCAGTACTTC,CASSLEGAYEQYF
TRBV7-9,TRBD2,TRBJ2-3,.,TGTGCCAGCAGCCAGCGACTAGCGGGAGCAGATACGCAGTATTTT,CASSQRLAGADTQYF
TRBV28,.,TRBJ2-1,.,TGTGCCAGCAGTTCGCCTGTTGCGACTAGAGACTACAATGAGCAGTTCTTC,CASSSPVATRDYNEQFF
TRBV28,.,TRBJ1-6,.,TGTGCCAGCAGTTTGCAGGGCCTCAGCTCCTATAATTCACCCCTCCACTTT,CASSLQGLSSYNSPLHF
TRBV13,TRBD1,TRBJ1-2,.,TGTGCCAGCAGCCCTCCGGGACAGGCTAACTATGGCTACACCTTC,CASSPPGQANYGYTF
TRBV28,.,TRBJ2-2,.,TGTGCCAGCAAGACTTACACCGGGGAGCTGTTTTTT,CASKTYTGELFF
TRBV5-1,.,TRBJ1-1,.,TGCGCCAGCAGCTTGGGGAGGCCAGGGGAAGGAACTGAAGCTTTCTTT,CASSLGRPGEGTEAFF
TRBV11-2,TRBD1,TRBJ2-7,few,TGTGCCAGCAGCTTAGCGGACAGGGGGCTCTACGAGCAGTACTTC,CASSLADRGLYEQYF
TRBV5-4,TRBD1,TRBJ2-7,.,TGTGCCAGCAGCGCATCGACAGGGGAGGTCGAGCAGTACTTC,CASSASTGEVEQYF
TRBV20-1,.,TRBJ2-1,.,TGCAGTGCTAGTTCGACTTGGGTTGAGCAGTTCTTC,CSASSTWVEQFF
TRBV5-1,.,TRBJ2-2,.,TGCGCCAGCAGCTTTGGCCCGACCGGGGGTTCCGGGGAGCTGTTTTTT,CASSFGPTGGSGELFF
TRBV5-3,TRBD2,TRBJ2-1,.,TGTGCCAGAAGCTTGGCCTTCGGGACTAGACGCAATGAGCAGTTCTTC,CARSLAFGTRRNEQFF
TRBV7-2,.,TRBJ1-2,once,TGTGCCAGCAGCTTAGGAGGGTTTCGGATCTATGGCTACACCTTC,CASSLGGFRIYGYTF
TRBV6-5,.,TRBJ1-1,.,TGTGCCAGCAGCACAGGAACGTCGACTGAAGCTTTCTTT,CASSTGTSTEAFF
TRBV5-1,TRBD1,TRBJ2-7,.,TGCGCCAGCAGCTCTAAACAGGGGAGATATGACGAGCAGTACTTC,CASSSKQGRYDEQYF
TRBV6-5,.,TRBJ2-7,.,TGTGCCAGCACCCGGACTCGCAGCTCCTACGAGCAGTACTTC,CASTRTRSSYEQYF
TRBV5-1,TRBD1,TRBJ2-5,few,TGCGCCAGCAGCAGATCGACAGGGGACCAAGAGACCCAGTACTTC,CASSRSTGDQETQYF
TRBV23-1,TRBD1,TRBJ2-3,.,TGCGCCAGCAGTCCCCCCGACAGGGGCTCGACAGATACGCAGTATTTT,CASSPPDRGSTDTQYF
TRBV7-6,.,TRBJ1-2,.,TGTGCCAGCAGCGATATACTTAATTCCTATGGCTACACCTTC,CASSDILNSYGYTF
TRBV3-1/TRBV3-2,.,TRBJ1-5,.,TGTGCCAGCAGCCAAGGACACCGCAATCAGCCCCAGCATTTT,CASSQGHRNQPQHF
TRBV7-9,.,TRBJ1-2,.,TGTGCCAGCAGCTTTGGACAGTCGAACTATGGCTACACCTTC,CASSFGQSNYGYTF
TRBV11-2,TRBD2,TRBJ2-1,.,TGTGCCAGCAGCTCACTAGCGGGAGGCTCCTACAATGAGCAGTTCTTC,CASSSLAGGSYNEQFF
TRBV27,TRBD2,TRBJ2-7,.,TGTGCCAGCAGCCCGAGGGGCGGGGGCTCCTACGAGCAGTACTTC,CASSPRGGGSYEQYF
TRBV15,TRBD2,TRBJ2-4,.,TGTGCCACCAGCAGAGATGGTAGCGGGAGAGACATTCAGTACTTC,CATSRDGSGRDIQYF
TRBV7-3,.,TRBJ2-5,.,TGTGCCAGCAGCTTAGGGACTTATGAGACCCAGTACTTC,CASSLGTYETQYF
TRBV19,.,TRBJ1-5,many,TGTGCCAGTAGTATAGATAGGAGTCAGCCCCAGCATTTT,CASSIDRSQPQHF
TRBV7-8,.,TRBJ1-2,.,TGTGCCAGCAGCTTAGCGGGGGGAATTTGCACCTTC,CASSLAGGICTF
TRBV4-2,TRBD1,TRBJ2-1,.,TGTGCCAGCAGTGGGACAGGCGGAGGGGAGCAGTTCTTC,CASSGTGGGEQFF
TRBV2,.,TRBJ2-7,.,TGTGCCAGCAGTGAAGCGACAGTTTATCCCTACGAGCAGTACTTC,CASSEATVYPYEQYF
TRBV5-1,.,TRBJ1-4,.,TGCGCCAGCAGCTTGGGGGGAGGGAGCGAAAAACTGTTTTTT,CASSLGGGSEKLFF
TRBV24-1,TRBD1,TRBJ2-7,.,TGTGCCACCAGTGATCCCGGACAGGGGAGCTACGAGCAGTACTTC,CATSDPGQGSYEQYF
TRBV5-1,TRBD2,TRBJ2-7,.,TGCGCCAGCAGCTTAAGGCTAGCGGGTTCCTACGAGCAGTACTTC,CASSLRLAGSYEQYF
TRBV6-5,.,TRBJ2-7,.,TGTGCCAGCAGCACACGACACAATTCAGCCTACGAGCAGTACTTC,CASSTRHNSAYEQYF
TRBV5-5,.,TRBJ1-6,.,TGTGCCAGCGGGCCACCAAGCTCCTATAATTCACCCCTCCACTTT,CASGPPSSYNSPLHF